Listed here are 3 T cell receptor beta chains from one sample, sequenced in a study of shared clonotypes between healthy human individuals. The repertoire was sequenced with immunoSEQ multiplex PCR; TCRdb's copy has only in-frame clones and lacks some. This sample yields 450,000 to 500,000 clones, of which about 79% are seen a single time; approximately 12% belongs to the top ten. The specimen sequenced was PBMCs. All receptors come from a middle-aged woman in good health. Some clones in this sample may be carry-over from other donors' samples.

This rearrangement joins TRBV29-1 to TRBJ2-7, with D possibly TRBD1 on 5 matching bases. The V end lost 5 bases, the J end lost 2 bases, and 13 bases lay between the germline ends. Germline V CDR1 and CDR2: SQVTM, ANQGSEA. CDR3 size: 13 residues. CDR3 region: CSVLGQGTYEQYF. CDR3 coding DNA: TGCAGCGTTCTGGGCCAGGGAACCTACGAGCAGTACTTC.

This rearrangement joins TRBV21-1 to TRBJ2-7; no DNA check was done on the table's D call, TRBD2. TRBV21-1 counts as a pseudogene. This CDR3 is built from 17 residues. The CDR3 sequence: CASSRRGGSSGTYEQYF. CDR3 DNA sequence: TGTGCCAGCAGCCGACGAGGCGGGTCGAGCGGGACCTACGAGCAGTACTTC.

The chain has TRBV9 and TRBJ2-5; 11 bases map to TRBD2. The length of the CDR3 is 17 residues. Germline CDR1 SGDLS, CDR2 YYNGEE. V dropped 0 bases and J dropped 5; count of bases not matched to a gene: 9. The CDR3 nucleotides are TGTGCCAGCAGCGTAGCTAGCGGGAGGACCGGCGGGGAGACCCAGTACTTC. The encoded protein is CASSVASGRTGGETQYF. Supplemented by reference TRBV9 and TRBJ2-5, the full variable domain reads DSGVTQTPKHLITATGQRVTLRCSPRSGDLSVYWYQQSLDQGLQFLIQYYNGEERAKGNILERFSAQQFPDLHSELNLSSLELGDSALYFCASSVASGRTGGETQYFGPGTRLLVL.